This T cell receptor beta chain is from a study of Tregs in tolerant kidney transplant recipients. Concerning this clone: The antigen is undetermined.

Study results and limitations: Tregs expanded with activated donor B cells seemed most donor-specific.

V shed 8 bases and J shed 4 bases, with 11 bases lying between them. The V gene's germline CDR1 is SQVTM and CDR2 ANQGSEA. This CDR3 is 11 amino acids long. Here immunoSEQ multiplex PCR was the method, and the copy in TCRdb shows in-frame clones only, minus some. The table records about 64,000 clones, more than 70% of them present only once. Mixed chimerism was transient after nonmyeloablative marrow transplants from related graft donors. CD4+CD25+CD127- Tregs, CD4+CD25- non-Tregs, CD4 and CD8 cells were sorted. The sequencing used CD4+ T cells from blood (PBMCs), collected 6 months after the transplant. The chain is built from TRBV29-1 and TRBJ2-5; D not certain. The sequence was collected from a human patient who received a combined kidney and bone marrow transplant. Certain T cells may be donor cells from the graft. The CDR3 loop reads CSSDFGETQYF. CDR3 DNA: TGCAGCTCCGACTTTGGAGAGACCCAGTACTTC.